This T cell receptor (beta chain) is drawn from a study of blood T cell repertoires in COVID-19. Turning to the study itself: T cells, B-cell-depleted T cells, or PBMCs supplied cDNA or gDNA.

Sequenced by immunoSEQ multiplex PCR; TCRdb stores in-frame clones only, minus some. Altogether around 280,000 clones are present, around nine tenths being singletons, with the ten largest covering about 1.2%. The CDR3 covers 16 residues. In germline, CDR1 is LGHNA, CDR2 YSLEER. V lost 0 bases, J lost 5 bases, and 15 bases lay in between. This TCR was recovered from a man in his 70s with acute or convalescent COVID-19. Sequencing was done on a sample of peripheral blood. The J gene is TRBJ2-3, the V gene TRBV4-3; possibly TRBD1 for D (5 bases). This chain's CDR3 is CASSQELSLTGDTQYF. DNA for the CDR3: TGCGCCAGCAGCCAAGAGCTTAGCCTAACAGGAGATACGCAGTATTTT.